A selection of T cell receptor beta chains follows, all from one sample in a study of T cells after yellow fever vaccination. One entry per CDR3 protein, called by TCRdb with MiXCR from the 5' RACE reads. The sample holds 200,000 to 250,000 distinct CDR3 sequences; approximately 3% are singletons and the top ten take roughly 3%. Specimen: CD4+ T cells sorted from PBMCs, collected 10 days after the yellow fever booster vaccination. These receptors were collected from a man between 18 and 29 years old who received the YFV17D yellow fever vaccine. The CDR3 runs from the conserved cysteine through the conserved F or W. Fields, in order: D gene, J gene, CDR3 length, V gene, clone size, CDR3 DNA, CDR3 protein. A D gene is named only where the DNA matches it firmly. Clone size, where shown, is once, few, many, or a class for clones that have expanded.

>TRBD2|TRBJ2-5|16|TRBV5-1|few
TGCGCCAGCAGCTTACAAGGACTAGCGGGACAAGAGACCCAGTACTTC
CASSLQGLAGQETQYF
>TRBD1|TRBJ1-1|18|TRBV4-2|few
TGTGCCAGCAGCCCTCGGGCCCGGTCGACAGGGGGAAACACTGAAGCTTTCTTT
CASSPRARSTGGNTEAFF
>.|TRBJ1-5|13|TRBV2|.
TGTGCCAGCAGTGTCTACCTAGGGGAGCCCCAGCATTTT
CASSVYLGEPQHF
>TRBD2|TRBJ2-5|14|TRBV19|many
TGTGCCAGTGGGACTAGCTTCTACCAAGAGACCCAGTACTTC
CASGTSFYQETQYF
>.|TRBJ2-7|12|TRBV6-2/TRBV6-3|many
TGTGCCAGCCAGCGCCGAGGGACCGAGCAGTACTTC
CASQRRGTEQYF
>.|TRBJ2-6|15|TRBV6-5|few
TGTGCCAGCAGTTACGTCTCCGCAGGGGCCAACGTCCTGACTTTC
CASSYVSAGANVLTF
>.|TRBJ2-3|15|TRBV4-3|.
TGCGCCAGCAGCCAAGGGTCCGGGGACACAGATACGCAGTATTTT
CASSQGSGDTDTQYF
>TRBD1|TRBJ1-1|15|TRBV28|many
TGTGCCAGCAGTTCACAGGGGGCGGAAAACACTGAAGCTTTCTTT
CASSSQGAENTEAFF
>.|TRBJ1-2|13|TRBV10-3|many
TGTGCCGCCAAGGAGGGACAAGGCTATGGCTACACCTTC
CAAKEGQGYGYTF
>.|TRBJ2-5|13|TRBV4-1|many
TGCGCCAGCAGCCAAAGGGAAGGAGAGACCCAGTACTTC
CASSQREGETQYF
>.|TRBJ2-3|15|TRBV5-1|many
TGCGCCAGCAGACCACCGGGGACTTCCCGGGATACGCAGTATTTT
CASRPPGTSRDTQYF
>.|TRBJ1-2|14|TRBV9|.
TGTGCCAGCAGCTCGCCGGCGGGGGTGGGAGGCTACACCTTC
CASSSPAGVGGYTF
>.|TRBJ2-5|15|TRBV5-5|.
TGTGCCAGCAGCTACAGCCTCGGTGGAGGAGAGACCCAGTACTTC
CASSYSLGGGETQYF
>.|TRBJ2-1|15|TRBV27|.
TGTGCCAGCAGTTTTGAGGGCCCTCAATACAATGAGCAGTTCTTC
CASSFEGPQYNEQFF
>TRBD2|TRBJ2-3|15|TRBV11-3|few
TGTGCCAGCAGCTCCAGCGGGGGGCCCTGGGATACGCAGTATTTT
CASSSSGGPWDTQYF
>.|TRBJ1-2|12|TRBV12-3/TRBV12-4|many
TGTGCCAGCAGTTTAGCACGTGATGGCTACACCTTC
CASSLARDGYTF
>.|TRBJ1-1|13|TRBV4-3|many
TGCGCCAGCAGCCGGGGCAGTGGGACTGAAGCTTTCTTT
CASSRGSGTEAFF
>TRBD1|TRBJ1-5|16|TRBV6-2/TRBV6-3|many
TGTGCCAGCACCGGACAGGCGCGCTATAGCAATCAGCCCCAGCATTTT
CASTGQARYSNQPQHF
>.|TRBJ2-2|16|TRBV23-1|many
TGCGCCAGCAGTCCTCAATGGGGGGCGAACACCGGGGAGCTGTTTTTT
CASSPQWGANTGELFF
>TRBD2|TRBJ2-5|16|TRBV5-1|.
TGCGCCAGCAGCACCGGGACTAGCGGAAAACAAGAGACCCAGTACTTC
CASSTGTSGKQETQYF
>.|TRBJ2-7|15|TRBV5-1|many
TGCGCCAGCAGCCTGGGGACCGATAGATCCTACGAGCAGTACTTC
CASSLGTDRSYEQYF
>.|TRBJ1-1|14|TRBV6-5|.
TGTGCCAGCAGTTACTCGTGGAGGGGCACTGAAGCTTTCTTT
CASSYSWRGTEAFF
>.|TRBJ1-6|14|TRBV12-3/TRBV12-4|.
TGTGCCAGCAGTTTAAACGGCAGGAATTCACCCCTCCACTTT
CASSLNGRNSPLHF
>.|TRBJ2-1|13|TRBV11-3|few
TGTGCCAGCAGCTTAGCACCGCAAAGGGAGCAGTTCTTC
CASSLAPQREQFF
>.|TRBJ2-2|14|TRBV7-2|.
TGTGCCAGCAGCTCCCTGGGGGGCGCCGGGGAGCTGTTTTTT
CASSSLGGAGELFF
>.|TRBJ2-1|14|TRBV6-2/TRBV6-3|many
TGTGCCAGCAGTTACCACGACTTTGACAATGAGCAGTTCTTC
CASSYHDFDNEQFF
>.|TRBJ2-2|15|TRBV20-1|many
TGCAGTGCTACTAGCGAACAGGCGAACACCGGGGAGCTGTTTTTT
CSATSEQANTGELFF
>.|TRBJ2-5|13|TRBV5-5|few
TGTGCCAGCAGCATGGGACGTGCAGAGACCCAGTACTTC
CASSMGRAETQYF
>.|TRBJ2-3|13|TRBV4-3|many
TGCGCCAGCAGCCAAGAGATGGGGGATACGCAGTATTTT
CASSQEMGDTQYF
>TRBD1|TRBJ1-2|13|TRBV12-3/TRBV12-4|.
TGTGCCGGCAGCCCCCAGGGGGCGCTTGGCTACACCTTC
CAGSPQGALGYTF
>.|TRBJ2-7|15|TRBV18|.
TGTGCCAGCTCACCTACAGGGCCCCTCTCCTACGAGCAGTACTTC
CASSPTGPLSYEQYF
>.|TRBJ1-6|15|TRBV7-3|few
TGTGCCAGCAGCTTAAATGCCAGGGGAGCGTCACCCCTCCACTTT
CASSLNARGASPLHF
>.|TRBJ2-6|13|TRBV7-2|.
TGTGCCAGCAGCATCAGTGGGGCCAACGTCCTGACTTTC
CASSISGANVLTF
>.|TRBJ2-5|14|TRBV12-3/TRBV12-4|many
TGTGCCAGCAGTTGGGGGGCCGCGGGGGAGACCCAGTACTTC
CASSWGAAGETQYF
>TRBD2|TRBJ2-3|16|TRBV5-6|few
TGTGCCAGCAGTCCGCTAGCGGGGGCATCTCCAGATACGCAGTATTTT
CASSPLAGASPDTQYF
>TRBD1|TRBJ2-7|18|TRBV10-3|.
TGTGCCATCAGACCGGACAGGGGGGTTCAGGCCTCATTCCACGAGCAGTACTTC
CAIRPDRGVQASFHEQYF
>.|TRBJ2-1|17|TRBV6-6|.
TGTGCCAGCAGTTACCTGATCCAGGGAAGGCCTATTTATGAGCAGTTCTTC
CASSYLIQGRPIYEQFF
>.|TRBJ2-5|17|TRBV4-2|many
TGTGCCAGCAGCCAACTTCCCGTCCTAGGGGGGGGAGTCCCCCAGTACTTC
CASSQLPVLGGGVPQYF